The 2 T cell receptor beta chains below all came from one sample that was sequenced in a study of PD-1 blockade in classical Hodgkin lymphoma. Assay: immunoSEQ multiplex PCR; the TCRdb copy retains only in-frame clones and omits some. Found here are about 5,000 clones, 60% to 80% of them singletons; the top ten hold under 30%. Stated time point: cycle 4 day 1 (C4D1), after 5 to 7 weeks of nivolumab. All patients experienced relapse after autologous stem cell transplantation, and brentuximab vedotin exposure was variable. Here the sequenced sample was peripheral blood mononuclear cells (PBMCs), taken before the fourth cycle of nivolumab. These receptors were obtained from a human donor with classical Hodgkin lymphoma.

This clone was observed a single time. CDR3 nucleotides: TGTGCCAGCAGTGCCCCTCAAGGACGAGGCTACACCTTC. Translated: CASSAPQGRGYTF. J is TRBJ1-2 and V is TRBV6-1; no clear D gene. Germline-derived CDR1 and CDR2 are MNHNS and SASEGT. The CDR3 consists of 13 residues. Trimming shortened V by 4 bases and J by 8 bases, and 14 bases separated the two germline ends.

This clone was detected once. The CDR3 DNA reads as TGTGCCAGCAGTTTGGGCGGGTCGCCCGGATCCTACGAGCAGTACTTC. It yields the protein CASSLGGSPGSYEQYF. V and J are TRBV27 and TRBJ2-7, with D possibly TRBD2 on 5 matching bases. CDR1 and CDR2 (germline): MNHEY, SMNVEV (reference sequence). The CDR3 length is 16 residues. V was cut by 3 bases and J by 1 base, with 16 bases left in between.